This T cell receptor beta chain was captured by sequencing in a study of T cell repertoires in cytomegalovirus infection. About this clonotype: The target antigen is unknown.

Study-wide points: Adding up the frequency of public TCR beta families identified people who carried CMV plus the relevant HLA.

One entry per CDR3 protein results from TCRdb running MiXCR on the reads. The sample consists of 150,000 to 200,000 distinct CDR3 sequences, nearly 9.5% of them appearing once. V was cut by 6 bases and J by 7 bases, with 12 bases left in between. The CDR3 totals 13 residues. CDR1 is SNHLY and CDR2 is FYNNEI in the germline V gene. Input material: PBMCs. The genes are TRBV2 and TRBJ2-2; no definite D call. The TCR originated in a human donor in good health (CMV status not recorded). Some clones in this sample may be carry-over from other donors' samples. The CDR3 loop is CASSLDTVGELFF. The CDR3 nucleotides are TGTGCCAGCAGCCTCGACACCGTCGGGGAGCTGTTTTTT.